The 20 T cell receptor beta chains reported below all come from one sample, sequenced in a study of human T cells and chemical hapten exposure. The time point was: pre-sensitization, week 0. Noted treatment: therapeutic diphenylcyclopropenone sensitization with weekly scalp DPC. Using its own MiXCR run on the RACE reads, TCRdb lists one record per CDR3 protein. The sample gives about 380,000 distinct CDR3 sequences, less than 6.5% of which show up once; just over 2.5% is in the top ten. The starting material was whole blood, obtained in connection with sensitization to the hapten diphenylcyclopropenone (DPC). All receptors come from a woman aged 50 to 60 with alopecia areata. Some clones in this sample may be carry-over from other donors' samples.

This clonotype was seen many times. The rearrangement joins TRBV28 to TRBJ2-1, with 9 bases fitting TRBD2. Germline CDR1 MDHEN, CDR2 SYDVKM. CDR3 length equals 16 residues. V shed 5 bases and J 5 bases; nucleotides not matched to a gene: 10. In nucleotides, the CDR3 is TGTGCCAGCAGTCCCTGGGGGACTAGCAGACACAATGAGCAGTTCTTC. This translates into CASSPWGTSRHNEQFF.

This clonotype turned up a few times. This chain connects TRBV5-1 to TRBJ2-1; D remains unclear. The CDR3 is 14 amino acids. In germline, CDR1 is SGHRS, CDR2 YFSETQ. V lost 0 bases to trimming and J lost 8 bases, with 12 bases between them. The CDR3 bases are TGCGCCAGCAGCTTGGCCTTCGGTAGGGATGAGCAGTTCTTC. Encoded protein: CASSLAFGRDEQFF.

The table lists this clonotype with many counts. V usage is TRBV12-3 or TRBV12-4 and J usage is TRBJ1-2, with D perhaps matching TRBD1 (6 bases). The CDR3 covers 14 residues. V was shortened by 5 bases and J by 8 bases, with 18 bases between the two germline ends. Here the CDR3 reads CASSTNRALGGYTF. The CDR3 DNA sequence: TGTGCCAGCAGTACGAACAGGGCTCTGGGGGGCTACACCTTC.

This clonotype was counted many times. The CDR3 region is CSASTGTSGKGYEQYF. The CDR3 DNA follows: TGCAGTGCTAGCACCGGGACTAGCGGGAAGGGGTACGAGCAGTACTTC. The V gene is TRBV20-1, the J gene TRBJ2-7; 13 bases align to TRBD2. Germline values: CDR1 DFQATT, CDR2 SNEGSKA (reference sequence). The CDR3 extends over 16 amino acids. Trimming removed 3 bases from V and 4 bases from J; junction bases left unmatched: 9.

The CDR3 reads CASTLSADSNQPQHF. As DNA, the CDR3 is TGTGCCAGCACGCTATCAGCTGATAGCAATCAGCCCCAGCATTTT. This rearrangement joins TRBV6-6 to TRBJ1-5; D not certain. The CDR3 covers 15 residues. V was shortened by 7 bases and J by 0 bases, with 13 bases between the two germline ends. Germline V CDR1 and CDR2: MNHNY, SVGAGI (reference sequence).

This clonotype was counted at least ten times. The germline gene is not matched at one end of the junction; a read error may be the cause. This rearrangement joins TRBV12-3 or TRBV12-4 to TRBJ1-2, with TRBD1 matching 8 bases. The CDR3 is 13 amino acids. The CDR3 DNA reads TGTGCCAGCAGATTAGCAGGACAGGGTGGCTACACCTTC. Translation gives CASRLAGQGGYTF.

This clonotype was detected a few times. This chain joins TRBV11-2 and TRBJ2-3; 8 bases line up with TRBD2. The CDR3 is made up of 17 amino acids. Germline assignment: CDR1 SGHAT and CDR2 FQNNGV. Losses at the gene ends were 4 bases for V and 2 bases for J; bases not matched to a gene: 11. The CDR3 spells CASSSPTSGVITDTQYF. The DNA for the CDR3 is TGTGCCAGCAGCTCGCCCACTAGCGGCGTGATCACAGATACGCAGTATTTT.

The sample holds many counts of this clonotype. The chain employs TRBV27 and TRBJ2-7; TRBD1 might be the D (5 bases). The CDR3 has 13 amino acids. Germline assignment: CDR1 MNHEY and CDR2 SMNVEV (reference sequence). With 7 bases removed from V and 3 bases from J, the gap between germline ends came to 13 bases. CDR3 DNA sequence: TGTGCCAGCATGGACACCCTAAGCTACGAGCAGTACTTC. This encodes CASMDTLSYEQYF.

This clonotype has just a few counts. The chain couples TRBV20-1 to TRBJ2-5, with D possibly called TRBD1 or TRBD2 (5 bases each). The CDR3 length is 17 residues. V lost 7 bases to trimming and J lost 2 bases, with 26 bases between them. Germline CDR1 and CDR2: DFQATT and SNEGSKA (reference sequence). The CDR3 DNA reads TGCAGTGTCTTACTACAGGTAGCGAGAACCCAACAAGAGACCCAGTACTTC. Amino acid sequence: CSVLLQVARTQQETQYF.

This clonotype was seen only once. This may be a read error: a much more frequent sequence differs by one nucleotide. The J gene is TRBJ2-1, the V gene TRBV6-5, with 8 bases matching TRBD1. J was trimmed by 4 bases and V by 9 bases; bases with no gene match: 8. Germline V lookup: CDR1 MNHEY, CDR2 SVGAGI. The CDR3 contains 14 residues. The CDR3 nucleotides are TGTGCCAGGTTCGGCAGGGGGCTTTACAATGAGCAGTTCTTC. This codes for CARFGRGLYNEQFF.

This clonotype was detected a few times. The chain recombines TRBV6-1 with TRBJ2-3, with TRBD2 matching 12 bases. This CDR3 has 16 residues. V shed 6 bases and J 5 bases; nucleotides not matched to a gene: 9. Germline assignment: CDR1 MNHNS and CDR2 SASEGT. The CDR3 DNA reads TGTGCCAGCAGCTTTTCTAGCGGGGGGGCCCGAGATACGCAGTATTTT. Its translation: CASSFSSGGARDTQYF.

This clonotype has at least ten counts. The rearrangement uses TRBV12-3 or TRBV12-4 and TRBJ2-2; 7 bases map to TRBD1. The CDR3 totals 16 residues. Trimming at V came to 3 bases and at J to 4 bases, leaving 8 bases not matched to a gene. CDR3 coding DNA: TGTGCCAGCAGTTTTGGGTTTAGGGGGCCCACCGGGGAGCTGTTTTTT. Translated, it gives CASSFGFRGPTGELFF.

V is TRBV7-6 and J is TRBJ1-6; 9 bases match TRBD1. With V trimmed by 6 bases and J by 8 bases, 8 bases remained unmatched. Per germline, CDR1 SGHVS and CDR2 FNYEAQ. The CDR3 has 15 residues. The CDR3 region has the DNA TGTGCCAGCAGTCGAGAGACAGGGGGACATTCACCCCTCCACTTT. Translating gives CASSRETGGHSPLHF. Supplemented by reference TRBV7-6 and TRBJ1-6, the full variable domain reads GAGVSQSPRYKVTKRGQDVALRCDPISGHVSLYWYRQALGQGPEFLTYFNYEAQQDKSGLPNDRFSAERPEGSISTLTIQRTEQRDSAMYRCASSRETGGHSPLHFGNGTRLTVT.

This clonotype was recorded at least ten times. The chain employs TRBV20-1 and TRBJ1-2, with D perhaps matching TRBD1 (6 bases). Germline CDR1 and CDR2: DFQATT and SNEGSKA (reference sequence). The CDR3 spans 14 residues. Trimming shortened V by 7 bases and J by 1 base, and 16 bases separated the two germline ends. CDR3 sequence reads: CSGTKGGRNYGYTF. CDR3 nucleotides: TGCAGTGGAACCAAGGGGGGGCGTAACTATGGCTACACCTTC.

This clonotype was found many times. V usage is TRBV28 and J usage is TRBJ2-7, with 8 positions matching TRBD2. The V gene's germline CDR1 is MDHEN and CDR2 SYDVKM. With 4 bases clipped from V and 1 base from J, the junction kept 6 bases outside the gene matches. The CDR3 has 15 amino acids. The CDR3 DNA follows: TGTGCCAGCAGTTCCCGACTAGCGTCTTCCTACGAGCAGTACTTC. Encoded protein: CASSSRLASSYEQYF.

This clonotype has ten or more counts. This rearrangement joins TRBV12-3 or TRBV12-4 to TRBJ2-6; D possibly corresponds to TRBD2 (7 bases). The ends were cut back, 7 bases at V and 3 bases at J, with 16 bases in the middle. The CDR3 contains 16 residues. The CDR3 reads CASTFRGALGANVLTF. CDR3 DNA: TGTGCCAGCACCTTCCGGGGGGCGCTTGGGGCCAACGTCCTGACTTTC.

This clonotype was picked up a small number of times. The chain couples TRBV29-1 to TRBJ1-2; no definite D call. Trimming took 5 bases from V and 2 from J, leaving 9 bases between them. CDR3 length: 12 amino acids. Germline V CDR1 and CDR2: SQVTM, ANQGSEA. The CDR3 DNA reads TGCAGCGTTTTCGCCCTAAACTATGGCTACACCTTC. Translating it yields CSVFALNYGYTF.

This clonotype was seen at least ten times. The chain joins TRBV9 to TRBJ2-1, with 11 bases aligning to TRBD2. The CDR3 is 16 amino acids. Germline CDR1 SGDLS, CDR2 YYNGEE. V trimming: 2 bases; J trimming: 7 bases; junction bases outside the gene matches: 8. The CDR3 DNA is TGTGCCAGCAGCGTTCTTAGTAGCGGGGGGGCGAATGAGCAGTTCTTC. This sequence encodes CASSVLSSGGANEQFF.

The chain employs TRBV3-1 and TRBJ2-2, with D unclear. The ends were cut back, 8 bases at V and 3 bases at J, with 4 bases in the middle. Germline CDR1 and CDR2: LGHDT and YNNKEL (reference sequence). This CDR3 is 11 amino acids long. The CDR3 reads CASCDTGELFF. The CDR3 DNA sequence: TGTGCCAGCTGCGACACCGGGGAGCTGTTTTTT.

This rearrangement joins TRBV9 to TRBJ2-3, with D tentatively TRBD2 (6 bases). V was shortened by 8 bases and J by 4 bases, with 14 bases between the two germline ends. Germline loops: CDR1 SGDLS, CDR2 YYNGEE. CDR3 length equals 13 residues. The CDR3 nucleotides read TGTGCCAGTACCGATGGGAGGCCAGATACGCAGTATTTT. Residues: CASTDGRPDTQYF.